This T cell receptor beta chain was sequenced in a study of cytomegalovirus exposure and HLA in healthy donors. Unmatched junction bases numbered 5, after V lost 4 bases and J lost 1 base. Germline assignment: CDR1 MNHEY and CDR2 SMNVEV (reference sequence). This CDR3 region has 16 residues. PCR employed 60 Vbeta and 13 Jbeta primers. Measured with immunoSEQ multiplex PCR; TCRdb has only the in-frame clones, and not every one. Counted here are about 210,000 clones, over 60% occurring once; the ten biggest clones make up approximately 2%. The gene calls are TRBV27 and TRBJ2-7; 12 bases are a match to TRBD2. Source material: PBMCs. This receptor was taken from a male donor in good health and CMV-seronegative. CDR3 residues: CASSYLLAGGSYEQYF. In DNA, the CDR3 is TGTGCCAGCAGTTACCTACTAGCGGGAGGATCCTACGAGCAGTACTTC.